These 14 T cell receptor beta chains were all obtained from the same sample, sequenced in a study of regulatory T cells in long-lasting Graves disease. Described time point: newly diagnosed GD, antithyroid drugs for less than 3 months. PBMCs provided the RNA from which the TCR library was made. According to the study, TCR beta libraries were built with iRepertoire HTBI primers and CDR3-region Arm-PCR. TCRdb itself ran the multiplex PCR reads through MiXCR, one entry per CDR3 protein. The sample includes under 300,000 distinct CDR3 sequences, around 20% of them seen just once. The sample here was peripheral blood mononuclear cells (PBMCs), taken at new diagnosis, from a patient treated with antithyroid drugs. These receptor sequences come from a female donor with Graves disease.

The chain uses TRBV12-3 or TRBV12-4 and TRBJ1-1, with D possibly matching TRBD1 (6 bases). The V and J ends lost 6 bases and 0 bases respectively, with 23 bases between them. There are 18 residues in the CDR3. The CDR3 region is CASSQIPWRGQMNTEAFF. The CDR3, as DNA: TGTGCCAGCAGCCAAATTCCCTGGCGGGGACAAATGAACACTGAAGCTTTCTTT.

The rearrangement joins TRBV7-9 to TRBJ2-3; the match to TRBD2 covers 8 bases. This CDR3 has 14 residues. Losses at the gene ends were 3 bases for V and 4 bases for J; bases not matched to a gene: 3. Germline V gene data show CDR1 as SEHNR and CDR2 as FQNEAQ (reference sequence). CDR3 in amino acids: CASSFSGNPDTQYF. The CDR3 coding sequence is TGTGCCAGCAGCTTTAGCGGGAACCCAGATACGCAGTATTTT.

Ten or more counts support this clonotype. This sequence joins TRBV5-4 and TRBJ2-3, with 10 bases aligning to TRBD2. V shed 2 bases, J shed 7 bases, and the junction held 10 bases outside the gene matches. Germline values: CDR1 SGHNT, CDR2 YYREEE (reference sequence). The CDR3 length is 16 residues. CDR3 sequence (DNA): TGTGCCAGCAGCTTACATTCAGCGGGAGGGGAATATACGCAGTATTTT. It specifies CASSLHSAGGEYTQYF.

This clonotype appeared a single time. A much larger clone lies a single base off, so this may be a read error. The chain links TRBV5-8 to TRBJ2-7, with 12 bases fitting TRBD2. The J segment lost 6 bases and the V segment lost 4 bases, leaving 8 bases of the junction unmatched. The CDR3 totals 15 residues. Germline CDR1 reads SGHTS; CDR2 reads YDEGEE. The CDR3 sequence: CASSKIETSGSEQYF. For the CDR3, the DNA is TGTGCCAGCAGCAAGATCGAGACTAGCGGGAGCGAGCAGTACTTC.

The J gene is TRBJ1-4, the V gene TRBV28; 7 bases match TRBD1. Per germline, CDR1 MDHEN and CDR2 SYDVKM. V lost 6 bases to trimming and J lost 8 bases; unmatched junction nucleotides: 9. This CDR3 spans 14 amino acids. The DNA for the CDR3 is TGTGCCAGCAGCTCCGGGACAGTCAACGAAAAACTGTTTTTT. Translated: CASSSGTVNEKLFF.

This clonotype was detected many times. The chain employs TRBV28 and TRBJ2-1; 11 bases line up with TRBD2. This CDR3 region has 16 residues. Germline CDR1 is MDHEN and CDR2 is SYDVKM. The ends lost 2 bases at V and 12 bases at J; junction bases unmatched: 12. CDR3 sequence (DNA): TGTGCCAGCAGTTTAGGGGAACTAGCGGGGGACCTTGGGCAGTTCTTC. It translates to CASSLGELAGDLGQFF.

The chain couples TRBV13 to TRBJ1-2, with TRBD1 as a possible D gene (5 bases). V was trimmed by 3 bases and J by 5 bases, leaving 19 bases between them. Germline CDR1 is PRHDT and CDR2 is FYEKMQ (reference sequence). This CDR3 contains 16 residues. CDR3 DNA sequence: TGTGCCAGCAGCTTGGGGCCAGGCTCCGTAGGGTATGGCTACACCTTC. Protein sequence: CASSLGPGSVGYGYTF.

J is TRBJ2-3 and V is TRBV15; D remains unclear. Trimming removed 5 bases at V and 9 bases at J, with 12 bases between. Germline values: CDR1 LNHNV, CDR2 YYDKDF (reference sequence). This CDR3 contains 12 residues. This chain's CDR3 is CATSLGPETQYF. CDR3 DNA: TGTGCCACCAGCCTGGGCCCGGAGACGCAGTATTTT.

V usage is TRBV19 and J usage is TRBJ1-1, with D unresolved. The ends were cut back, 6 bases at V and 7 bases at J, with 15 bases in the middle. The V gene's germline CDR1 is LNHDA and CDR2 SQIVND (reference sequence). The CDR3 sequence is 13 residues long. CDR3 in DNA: TGTGCCAGTAGACCCTCTCGAGCCCATGAAGCTTTCTTT. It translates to CASRPSRAHEAFF.

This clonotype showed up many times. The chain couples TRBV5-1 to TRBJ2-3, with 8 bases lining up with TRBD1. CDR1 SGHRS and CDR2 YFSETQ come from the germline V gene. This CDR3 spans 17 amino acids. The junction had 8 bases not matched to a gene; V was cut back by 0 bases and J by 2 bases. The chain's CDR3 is CASSLGATGVTTDTQYF. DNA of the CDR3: TGCGCCAGCAGCTTGGGGGCGACAGGGGTTACCACAGATACGCAGTATTTT.

In nucleotides, the CDR3 is TGTGCCACCAGCGCGACCCGGGATACGCAGTATTTT. This codes for CATSATRDTQYF. J is TRBJ2-3 and V is TRBV15; unclear D gene. V was cut by 5 bases and J by 6 bases, with 9 bases left in between. Germline V lookup: CDR1 LNHNV, CDR2 YYDKDF (reference sequence). The CDR3 has 12 residues.

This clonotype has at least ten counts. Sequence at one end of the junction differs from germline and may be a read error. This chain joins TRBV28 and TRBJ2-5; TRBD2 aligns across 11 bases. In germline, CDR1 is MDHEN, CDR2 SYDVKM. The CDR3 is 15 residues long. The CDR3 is CASSLSGGAGETQYF. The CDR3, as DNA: TGCGCCAGCAGCCTTAGCGGGGGGGCCGGGGAGACCCAGTACTTC.

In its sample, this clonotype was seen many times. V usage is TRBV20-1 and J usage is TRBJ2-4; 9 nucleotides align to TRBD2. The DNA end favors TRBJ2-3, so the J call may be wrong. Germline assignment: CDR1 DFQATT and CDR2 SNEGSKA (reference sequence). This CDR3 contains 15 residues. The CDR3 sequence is CSARDIAGETDTQYF. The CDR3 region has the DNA TGCAGTGCTAGAGATATAGCGGGAGAGACAGATACGCAGTATTTT.

The CDR3 nucleotides are TGTGCCAGCAGCTTAGGCGGAGGGGGCACCACTGAAGCTTTCTTT. Its protein is CASSLGGGGTTEAFF. This sequence joins TRBV11-3 and TRBJ1-1, with TRBD1 identical over 7 bases. Germline V gene data show CDR1 as SGHNT and CDR2 as YENEEA. The CDR3 is 15 residues long. The trim removed 1 base at V and 4 bases at J, leaving 6 bases unmatched.